This T cell receptor beta chain emerged from a study of T cell clones after liver transplantation. Study summary: In this trial, immunosuppression withdrawal was attempted within 2 years of liver transplant.

Points on this clone: Its antigen is unidentified.

This table comes from immunoSEQ multiplex PCR, and its TCRdb copy is limited to in-frame clones, with some not included. The sample has more than 65,000 clones, 80% seen once. Study-wide findings and caveats: The donor-reactive repertoire was only partly measurable in two subjects, lacking donor cells.

Trimming cost V 4 bases and J 0 bases, with 16 bases left between them. CDR1 and CDR2 (germline): SGHRS, YFSETQ. CDR3 length equals 16 residues. This material consisted of CD4+ T cells from blood, taken 12 months after liver transplant. The V call is TRBV5-1, the J call TRBJ1-2, with D perhaps matching TRBD1 (5 bases). The origin of this receptor is a human patient who received a liver transplant. A subset of T cells may come from the graft donor. The CDR3 DNA follows: TGCGCCAGCAGCCCCGGGGGGGACGGATCTAACTATGGCTACACCTTC. Its protein is CASSPGGDGSNYGYTF.